The present T cell receptor (beta chain) was sequenced within a study of T cell repertoires in cytomegalovirus infection. Study details: Indications came from public TCR beta signatures; they pointed to CMV infection and to a matching HLA type.

Findings of the study overall: There were carriers of CMV plus the relevant HLA, and cumulative public TCR beta family frequency identified them. It was HLA-C-restricted CMV-specific TCR beta clonotypes that dominated the response ex vivo.

This clonotype appeared many times. Its target is unknown. The V gene's germline CDR1 is MNHNS and CDR2 SASEGT. The length of the CDR3 is 15 residues. Unmatched junction bases numbered 3, after V lost 6 bases and J lost 1 base. TCRdb independently ran MiXCR on the reads; one entry per CDR3 protein. The repertoire includes around 270,000 distinct CDR3 sequences, over 8% of them detected once, and roughly 16% sits in the top ten. The sequence was obtained from a human donor in good health (CMV status not recorded). Some clones in this sample may be carry-over from other donors' samples. This chain uses TRBV6-1 with TRBJ2-6; 7 nucleotides align to TRBD2. The sample taken for sequencing was PBMCs. Here the CDR3 reads CASRTGGSGANVLTF. For the CDR3, the DNA is TGTGCCAGCAGGACCGGGGGGTCTGGGGCCAACGTCCTGACTTTC.